Each of the 28 T cell receptor beta chains below was sequenced from the same sample in a study of Graves' ophthalmopathy and Graves' hyperthyroidism. Transcripts of RNA were the source for amplifying TCR beta CDR3 regions. The first-round RT-PCR employed HTBI primers together with the Qiagen OneStep RT-PCR kit. A multiplex PCR was then performed as the second round. TCRdb re-called the multiplex PCR reads through MiXCR, storing one row per CDR3 protein. Of hundreds of thousands of distinct CDR3 sequences listed, 22% are singletons. Sequenced material: peripheral blood. The receptor source for this set is a woman in her late teens or twenties with stable Graves' hyperthyroidism. Some clones in this sample may be carry-over from other donors' samples.

The J gene is TRBJ1-1, the V gene TRBV6-1; perhaps TRBD1 as D (5 bases). The CDR3 loop spans 13 amino acids. V was pared by 4 bases and J by 5 bases, with 11 bases between. The V gene's germline CDR1 is MNHNS and CDR2 SASEGT. CDR3 residues: CASSVGGMTEAFF. The CDR3 region has the DNA TGTGCCAGCAGTGTTGGGGGGATGACTGAAGCTTTCTTT.

V usage is TRBV30 and J usage is TRBJ1-1; possible D gene TRBD1, 6 bases. V gave up 0 bases and J gave up 1 base, with 12 bases separating them. The CDR3 runs to 15 residues. Per the germline V gene, CDR1 is GTSNPN and CDR2 is SVGIG (reference sequence). The CDR3 sequence is CAWSVREQGNTEAFF. CDR3 coding DNA: TGTGCCTGGAGTGTACGGGAACAGGGGAACACTGAAGCTTTCTTT.

The gene calls are TRBV6-1 and TRBJ2-7; the D gene is possibly TRBD2 (6 bases). The germline V gene encodes CDR1 MNHNS and CDR2 SASEGT. The CDR3 has 15 residues. The V gene lost 1 base and the J gene lost 3 bases, with 13 bases spanning the gap. DNA of the CDR3: TGTGCCAGCAGTGAAGGTGCGGGGCACCTCTACGAGCAGTACTTC. Translated: CASSEGAGHLYEQYF.

This sequence joins TRBV7-3 and TRBJ2-7, with 14 bases aligning to TRBD2. CDR3 size: 16 residues. The J segment lost 7 bases and the V segment lost 5 bases, leaving 10 bases of the junction unmatched. From germline, CDR1 is SGHTA and CDR2 FQGTGA. The CDR3 sequence is CASSPNSGTSGSEQYF. The CDR3 nucleotides read TGTGCCAGCAGCCCTAACTCCGGGACTAGCGGGAGTGAGCAGTACTTC.

The chain has TRBV20-1 and TRBJ2-2; 8 nucleotides align to TRBD1. The J segment lost 4 bases and the V segment lost 5 bases, leaving 3 bases of the junction unmatched. Germline CDR1 is DFQATT and CDR2 is SNEGSKA (reference sequence). This CDR3 region has 13 residues. CDR3 nucleotides: TGCAGTGCTCTCGACAGGGGCACCGGGGAGCTGTTTTTT. This sequence encodes CSALDRGTGELFF.

This clonotype was picked up many times. The chain combines TRBV30 with TRBJ2-7; 8 bases agree with TRBD2. Germline CDR1 reads GTSNPN; CDR2 reads SVGIG (reference sequence). The trim removed 0 bases at V and 4 bases at J, leaving 8 bases unmatched. The CDR3 sequence is 15 residues long. CDR3 coding DNA: TGTGCCTGGAGTGTAGCGCGGGGGGCGCGGTACGAGCAGTACTTC. Translated: CAWSVARGARYEQYF.

V is TRBV12-5 and J is TRBJ2-7; D is undetermined. The V gene's germline CDR1 is LGHNT and CDR2 FRNRAP. The ends were cut back, 5 bases at V and 6 bases at J, with 11 bases in the middle. This CDR3 contains 12 residues. CDR3 in amino acids: CASGAPEFEQYF. The DNA for the CDR3 is TGTGCTAGTGGTGCTCCGGAGTTCGAGCAGTACTTC.

This clonotype was observed many times. V and J are TRBV14 and TRBJ1-1; D is perhaps TRBD1 (5 bases). CDR1 is SGHDN, CDR2 FVKESK, per germline. V lost 7 bases and J lost 2, with 11 bases in between. The CDR3 consists of 13 residues. In DNA form, the CDR3 reads TGTGCCAGCAATACAGGCTTAAACACTGAAGCTTTCTTT. This sequence encodes CASNTGLNTEAFF. The full variable domain, with the rest looked up from reference TRBV14 and TRBJ1-1, is EAGVTQFPSHSVIEKGQTVTLRCDPISGHDNLYWYRRVMGKEIKFLLHFVKESKQDESGMPNNRFLAERTGGTYSTLKVQPAELEDSGVYFCASNTGLNTEAFFGQGTRLTVV.

This clonotype was detected ten times or more. The rearrangement joins TRBV18 to TRBJ2-6; 8 bases are shared with TRBD1. The CDR3 spans 16 residues. J was trimmed by 2 bases and V by 3 bases; bases with no gene match: 3. Germline-derived CDR1 and CDR2 are KGHSH and LQKENI. The CDR3 loop reads CASSPRQGTGANVLTF. In DNA, the CDR3 is TGTGCCAGCTCACCTAGACAGGGGACTGGGGCCAACGTCCTGACTTTC. Variable domain in full (rest from reference TRBV18 and TRBJ2-6): NAGVMQNPRHLVRRRGQEARLRCSPMKGHSHVYWYRQLPEEGLKFMVYLQKENIIDESGMPKERFSAEFPKEGPSILRIQQVVRGDSAAYFCASSPRQGTGANVLTFGAGSRLTVL.

V usage is TRBV2 and J usage is TRBJ2-2, with a weak D call TRBD1 (5 bases). The V end lost 6 bases, the J end lost 1 base, and 9 bases lay between the germline ends. The CDR3 consists of 14 residues. Germline V gene data show CDR1 as SNHLY and CDR2 as FYNNEI. The CDR3 nucleotides are TGTGCCAGCAGCGTTAGGGGGAACACCGGGGAGCTGTTTTTT. This translates into CASSVRGNTGELFF.

A word on this clonotype: Likely a read error: the CDR3 ends without its conserved phenylalanine or tryptophan. The chain uses TRBV11-2 and TRBJ1-2, with D tentatively TRBD1 (6 bases). V lost 5 bases, J lost 0 bases, and 22 bases lay in between. Germline CDR1 SGHAT, CDR2 FQNNGV. The CDR3 consists of 18 residues. The CDR3 coding sequence is TGTGCCAGCAGCCCCCTATACGGGGGGCGCGGATCTAACTATGGCTACACCGTC. It yields the protein CASSPLYGGRGSNYGYTV.

This clonotype has ten or more counts. This chain joins TRBV20-1 and TRBJ1-1; D unclear. Per the germline V gene, CDR1 is DFQATT and CDR2 is SNEGSKA (reference sequence). The V gene lost 3 bases and the J gene lost 0 bases, with 17 bases spanning the gap. The CDR3 is 16 amino acids. The CDR3 sequence is CSASDGAIILNTEAFF. The CDR3 bases are TGCAGTGCTAGCGACGGAGCCATCATACTGAACACTGAAGCTTTCTTT.

This clonotype was counted at least ten times. The V and J genes are TRBV18 and TRBJ2-7; 8 bases are shared with TRBD1. Unmatched junction bases numbered 7, after V lost 2 bases and J lost 7 bases. The germline V gene encodes CDR1 KGHSH and CDR2 LQKENI. There are 14 residues in the CDR3. The DNA for the CDR3 is TGTGCCAGCTCACCAGACAGGGGAACGAGAGAGCAGTACTTC. Amino acids: CASSPDRGTREQYF.

In this sample, this clonotype turned up many times. The J gene is TRBJ2-7, the V gene TRBV7-9; 12 nucleotides match TRBD2. V lost 6 bases and J lost 2; bases outside the gene matches: 14. The CDR3 loop spans 18 amino acids. Germline loops: CDR1 SEHNR, CDR2 FQNEAQ (reference sequence). The CDR3 DNA follows: TGTGCCAGCAGTTTCGGACTAGCGGGACGAACTCCAACCTACGAGCAGTACTTC. Encoded protein: CASSFGLAGRTPTYEQYF.

This chain joins TRBV5-1 and TRBJ2-2; 11 nucleotides align to TRBD2. Trimming took 3 bases from V and 4 from J; bases not matched to a gene: 8. CDR1 is SGHRS, CDR2 YFSETQ, per germline. CDR3 size: 17 residues. The CDR3 nucleotides are TGCGCCAGCAGCTCGGTACTAGCGGGAGCACGCACCGGGGAGCTGTTTTTT. It codes for CASSSVLAGARTGELFF.

This clonotype was seen at least ten times. This chain uses TRBV18 with TRBJ1-1; no definite D call. CDR3 length equals 14 residues. V dropped 4 bases and J dropped 0 bases, with 9 bases sitting between them. Germline V gene sequence: CDR1 KGHSH, CDR2 LQKENI. The CDR3 nucleotides read TGTGCCAGCTCACAGGATACGATGAACACTGAAGCTTTCTTT. It encodes CASSQDTMNTEAFF.

This clonotype was seen many times. The chain links TRBV4-2 to TRBJ1-5; tentatively, D is TRBD1 (6 bases). Deletions cut 5 bases from V and 2 bases from J, with 19 bases between. CDR3 length: 17 residues. Looked up from germline, CDR1 is LGHNA and CDR2 is YNFKEQ. CDR3 nucleotides: TGTGCCAGCAGCAAAAACAGGGAAGAATGGGGCAATCAGCCCCAGCATTTT. This encodes CASSKNREEWGNQPQHF.

This clonotype was counted many times. The chain carries TRBV5-5 and TRBJ1-5, with no clear D. There are 15 residues in the CDR3. The V gene lost 4 bases and the J gene lost 0 bases, with 11 bases spanning the gap. Looked up from germline, CDR1 is SGHKS and CDR2 is YYEKEE (reference sequence). CDR3 in DNA: TGTGCCAGCAGCCAATACGCCGGTAGCAATCAGCCCCAGCATTTT. Translated, it gives CASSQYAGSNQPQHF.

The chain employs TRBV29-1 and TRBJ2-5; D uncertain. CDR1 is SQVTM, CDR2 ANQGSEA, per germline. This CDR3 has 14 residues. The V end lost 7 bases, the J end lost 6 bases, and 21 bases lay between the germline ends. The CDR3 DNA follows: TGCAGCGGATCAAAATCGGAGAAGGGAAAGACCCAGTACTTC. This sequence encodes CSGSKSEKGKTQYF.

This clonotype was recorded at least ten times. The genes are TRBV14 and TRBJ1-5; D gene uncertain. CDR1 and CDR2 from the germline V gene are SGHDN and FVKESK. The CDR3 consists of 13 residues. Trimming took 6 bases from V and 3 from J, leaving 9 bases between them. The CDR3 DNA is TGTGCCAGCAGTCTCGACCCCAATCAGCCCCAGCATTTT. Amino acids: CASSLDPNQPQHF.

This clonotype has more than one count but fewer than ten. One base away lies a much larger clone, so this may be a sequencing read error. The CDR3 DNA reads TGTGCCTGGATCCGCCGGGGGACAGGGATCATGAACACTGAAGCTTGCTTT. Amino acid sequence: CAWIRRGTGIMNTEACF. The chain joins TRBV30 to TRBJ1-1, with 9 bases matching TRBD1. CDR3 length: 17 amino acids. Germline values: CDR1 GTSNPN, CDR2 SVGIG (reference sequence). The complete variable domain, with remaining parts taken from reference TRBV30 and TRBJ1-1, reads SQTIHQWPATLVQPVGSPLSLECTVEGTSNPNLYWYRQAAGRGLQLLFYSVGIGQISSEVPQNLSASRPQDRQFILSSKKLLLSDSGFYLCAWIRRGTGIMNTEACFGQGTRLTVV.

The genes are TRBV19 and TRBJ2-7, with D possibly matching TRBD2 (6 bases). CDR1 is LNHDA, CDR2 SQIVND, per germline (reference sequence). The CDR3 is 13 amino acids. The V gene lost 10 bases and the J gene lost 5 bases, with 18 bases spanning the gap. Here the CDR3 DNA reads TGTGCCATCGCTGCGGGGCCGGGCGACGAGCAGTACTTC. Its protein is CAIAAGPGDEQYF. The full variable domain, with the rest looked up from reference TRBV19 and TRBJ2-7, is DGGITQSPKYLFRKEGQNVTLSCEQNLNHDAMYWYRQDPGQGLRLIYYSQIVNDFQKGDIAEGYSVSREKKESFPLTVTSAQKNPTAFYLCAIAAGPGDEQYFGPGTRLTVT.

Many counts were recorded for this clonotype. The chain links TRBV29-1 to TRBJ1-6; 8 nucleotides align to TRBD1. The CDR3 extends over 13 amino acids. Germline V gene data show CDR1 as SQVTM and CDR2 as ANQGSEA. V lost 5 bases, J lost 9 bases, and 6 bases stayed unmatched. CDR3 nucleotide sequence: TGCAGCGTTTCACAGGGGGGAATTTCACCCCTCCACTTT. It specifies CSVSQGGISPLHF.

The chain joins TRBV13 to TRBJ2-7, with 7 bases lining up with TRBD2. After removal of 4 bases from V and 2 bases from J, the junction contained 20 bases not matched to a gene. The CDR3 covers 19 residues. Germline CDR1 is PRHDT and CDR2 is FYEKMQ (reference sequence). CDR3 bases: TGTGCCAGCAGCTCCCGAGAACATTATGTTAGCGGGCGTCCCTACGAGCAGTACTTC. Amino acid sequence: CASSSREHYVSGRPYEQYF.

This clonotype was seen repeatedly, ten times or more. The chain is built from TRBV4-1 and TRBJ2-7; no reliable D call. The CDR3 sequence is 14 residues long. Germline V gives CDR1 MGHRA, CDR2 YSYEKL. Between the trimmed V and J ends, which lost 5 bases and 2 bases, there was a span of 13 bases. CDR3 sequence reads: CASSLTTTPYEQYF. In nucleotides, the CDR3 is TGCGCCAGCAGCTTAACTACCACACCCTACGAGCAGTACTTC.

This clonotype was counted many times. This rearrangement joins TRBV25-1 to TRBJ2-5; D possibly matches TRBD1 or TRBD2 (5 bases each). Trimming shortened V by 3 bases and J by 13 bases, and 21 bases separated the two germline ends. The germline V gene has CDR1 MGHDK and CDR2 SYGVNS. The CDR3 loop spans 14 amino acids. CDR3 sequence (DNA): TGTGCCAGCAGTGATGAGGGCCGTGTGGGGCGTCGGTACTTC. This sequence encodes CASSDEGRVGRRYF.

This clonotype was seen a single time. The chain employs TRBV19 and TRBJ2-2; D may be TRBD1 (6 bases). Per germline, CDR1 LNHDA and CDR2 SQIVND (reference sequence). The CDR3 is 14 residues long. Trimming removed 7 bases at V and 1 base at J, with 10 bases between. CDR3 region: CASKEQGNTGELFF. The DNA for the CDR3 is TGTGCCAGTAAAGAACAGGGGAACACCGGGGAGCTGTTTTTT.

This clonotype was recorded at least ten times. Here the CDR3 reads CAILTTGPNSTYEQYF. The CDR3 DNA follows: TGTGCCATCCTTACGACAGGGCCCAACTCAACCTACGAGCAGTACTTC. This chain joins TRBV6-4 and TRBJ2-7; TRBD1 agrees at 7 bases. CDR1 and CDR2 (germline): MRHNA, SNTAGT. The CDR3 extends over 16 amino acids. The trim removed 10 bases at V and 2 bases at J, leaving 17 bases unmatched.